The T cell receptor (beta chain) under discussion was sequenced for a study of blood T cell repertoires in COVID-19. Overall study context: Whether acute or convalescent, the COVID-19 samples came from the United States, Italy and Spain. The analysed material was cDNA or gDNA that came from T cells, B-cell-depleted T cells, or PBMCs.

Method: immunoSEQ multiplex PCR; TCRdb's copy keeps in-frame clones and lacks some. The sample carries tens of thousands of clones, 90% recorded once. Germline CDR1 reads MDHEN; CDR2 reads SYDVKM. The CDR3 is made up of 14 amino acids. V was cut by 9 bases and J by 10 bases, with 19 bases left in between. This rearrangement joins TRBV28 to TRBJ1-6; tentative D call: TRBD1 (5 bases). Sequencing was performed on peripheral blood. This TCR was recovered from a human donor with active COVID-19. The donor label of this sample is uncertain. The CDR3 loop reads CARRPEGWGSPLHF. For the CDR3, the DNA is TGTGCCAGACGACCGGAAGGGTGGGGCTCACCCCTCCACTTT.